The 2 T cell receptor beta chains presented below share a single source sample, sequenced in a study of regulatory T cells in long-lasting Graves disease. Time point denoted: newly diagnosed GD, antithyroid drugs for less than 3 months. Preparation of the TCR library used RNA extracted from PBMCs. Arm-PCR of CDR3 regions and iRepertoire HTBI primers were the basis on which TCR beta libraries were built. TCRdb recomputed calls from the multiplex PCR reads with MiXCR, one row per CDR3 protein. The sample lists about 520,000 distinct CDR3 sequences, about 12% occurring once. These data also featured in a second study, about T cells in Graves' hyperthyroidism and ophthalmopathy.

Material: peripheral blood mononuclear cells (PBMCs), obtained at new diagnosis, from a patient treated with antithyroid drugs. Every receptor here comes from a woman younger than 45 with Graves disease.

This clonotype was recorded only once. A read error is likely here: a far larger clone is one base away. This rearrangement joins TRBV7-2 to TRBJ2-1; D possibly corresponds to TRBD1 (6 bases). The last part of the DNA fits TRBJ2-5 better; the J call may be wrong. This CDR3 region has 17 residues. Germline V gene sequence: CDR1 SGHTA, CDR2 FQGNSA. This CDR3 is CANSLALTGPFQETQYF. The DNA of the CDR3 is TGTGCCAACAGCTTAGCGCTGACAGGACCCTTTCAAGAGACCCAGTACTTC.

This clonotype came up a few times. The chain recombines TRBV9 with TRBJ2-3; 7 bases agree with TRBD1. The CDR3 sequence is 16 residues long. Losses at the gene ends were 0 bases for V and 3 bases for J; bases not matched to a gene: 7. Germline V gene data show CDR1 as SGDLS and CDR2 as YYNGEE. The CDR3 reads CASSVAPNRGTDTQYF. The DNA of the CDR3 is TGTGCCAGCAGCGTAGCTCCCAACAGGGGAACAGATACGCAGTATTTT. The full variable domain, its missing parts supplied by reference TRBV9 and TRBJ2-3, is DSGVTQTPKHLITATGQRVTLRCSPRSGDLSVYWYQQSLDQGLQFLIQYYNGEERAKGNILERFSAQQFPDLHSELNLSSLELGDSALYFCASSVAPNRGTDTQYFGPGTRLTVL.